The present TCR beta chain was sequenced within a study of siplizumab effects on memory and regulatory T cells. Findings and caveats of the study: In controls, roughly 27% of mappable alloreactive CD4+ clones were Treg-derived on average, versus about 75% with siplizumab. The diversity of naive T cells seemed greater than that of memory cells, and their alloresponse contribution seemed major. About 80-96% of proliferating CD4+ or CD8+ clones had no assignable naive or memory phenotype.

About this clone: What it binds is unknown.

About 10^5 TCR templates were measured in each sample. Produced via immunoSEQ multiplex PCR; TCRdb's table is partial and in-frame only. Of more than 95,000 clones detected, 90% to 95% appear once; the ten largest clones hold 0.32%. The CDR3 extends over 20 amino acids. The germline gives CDR1 MGHRA, CDR2 YSYEKL. Deletions cut 4 bases from V and 0 bases from J, with 25 bases between. Sequencing was carried out using CD4+ T cells sorted from blood. The sequence was obtained from a human donor in good health. J is TRBJ2-4 and V is TRBV4-1; D is perhaps TRBD1 or TRBD2 (5 bases each). For the CDR3, the DNA is TGCGCCAGCAGCCCGACCCGGGGACCAAGTTACACACTAGCCAAAAACATTCAGTACTTC. Its protein product is CASSPTRGPSYTLAKNIQYF.